The 10 T cell receptor beta chains below come from one sample, sequenced in a study of blood T cell repertoires in COVID-19 (dated by TCRdb to 2020 to 2022). The protocol used for the library was the immunoSEQ multiplex PCR assay. TCRdb mirrors the immuneACCESS table, restricted to in-frame sequences. Some clones are absent from its copies; in checked studies, under half trace to an unresolved V gene, and the reason for the others is unknown. For this sample the table gives about 210,000 clones, of which 89% were detected only once. In total, the top ten clones hold 4% to 5.5% of the sample. Input material: peripheral blood. Receptors originate from a woman aged 35 to 49 with acute or convalescent COVID-19.

V gene TRBV19 combines with J gene TRBJ1-2; D ambiguous. V was pared by 7 bases and J by 6 bases, with 15 bases between. CDR3 length: 13 residues. Germline values: CDR1 LNHDA, CDR2 SQIVND (reference sequence). CDR3 in amino acids: CASKGGRSHGYTF. The CDR3 nucleotides are TGTGCCAGTAAGGGAGGCAGATCCCATGGCTACACCTTC.

The chain recombines TRBV4-2 with TRBJ2-2; 7 nucleotides line up with TRBD2. The J segment lost 5 bases and the V segment lost 0 bases, leaving 12 bases of the junction unmatched. Germline V gene sequence: CDR1 LGHNA, CDR2 YNFKEQ. The CDR3 length is 18 residues. This chain's CDR3 is CASSQDYVGLAVTGELFF. CDR3 coding DNA: TGTGCCAGCAGCCAAGACTATGTCGGGCTAGCGGTTACCGGGGAGCTGTTTTTT.

The CDR3 DNA reads TGTGCCTGGAGTCAAGGAACGGGCTATGGCTACACCTTC. Its translation: CAWSQGTGYGYTF. The chain links TRBV30 to TRBJ1-2; D unclear. The CDR3 loop spans 13 amino acids. V was cut by 2 bases and J by 4 bases, with 11 bases left in between. The germline gives CDR1 GTSNPN, CDR2 SVGIG (reference sequence). Full variable domain (outside the CDR3, taken from reference TRBV30 and TRBJ1-2): SQTIHQWPATLVQPVGSPLSLECTVEGTSNPNLYWYRQAAGRGLQLLFYSVGIGQISSEVPQNLSASRPQDRQFILSSKKLLLSDSGFYLCAWSQGTGYGYTFGSGTRLTVV.

The V call is TRBV7-8, the J call TRBJ2-2; a weak D match, TRBD2 (5 bases). Germline V lookup: CDR1 SGHVS, CDR2 FQNEAQ. CDR3 length: 15 amino acids. V dropped 5 bases and J dropped 2 bases, with 12 bases sitting between them. The CDR3 DNA reads as TGTGCCAGCAGCGGCCGAGGGCCCAACACCGGGGAGCTGTTTTTT. This gives the protein CASSGRGPNTGELFF.

This chain connects TRBV5-1 to TRBJ2-2, with 7 nucleotides matching TRBD1. The length of the CDR3 is 15 residues. J was trimmed by 0 bases and V by 4 bases; bases with no gene match: 3. CDR1 and CDR2 from the germline V gene are SGHRS and YFSETQ. The CDR3 nucleotides are TGCGCCAGCAGCGTGGGACAGTCGAACACCGGGGAGCTGTTTTTT. Protein sequence: CASSVGQSNTGELFF.

The rearrangement uses TRBV11-2 and TRBJ1-2, with TRBD1 matching 8 bases. The CDR3 is 16 amino acids. The germline V gene encodes CDR1 SGHAT and CDR2 FQNNGV. V shed 0 bases, J shed 3 bases, and the junction held 6 bases outside the gene matches. This CDR3 reads CASSLDTQGAYYGYTF. In nucleotides, the CDR3 is TGTGCCAGCAGCTTAGATACCCAGGGGGCCTACTATGGCTACACCTTC.

V is TRBV6-5 and J is TRBJ2-3; the D is unclear. CDR3 length equals 13 residues. Germline CDR1 reads MNHEY; CDR2 reads SVGAGI. V was cut by 6 bases and J by 3 bases, with 10 bases left in between. For the CDR3, the DNA is TGTGCCAGCAGCCGTCGCAGGACAGATACGCAGTATTTT. It specifies CASSRRRTDTQYF.

The chain links TRBV5-6 to TRBJ1-2; D remains ambiguous. CDR1 is SGHDT and CDR2 is YYEEEE in the germline V gene. This CDR3 contains 12 residues. Between the trimmed V and J ends, which lost 4 bases and 8 bases, there was a span of 12 bases. The CDR3, as DNA: TGTGCCAGCAGCCCCGGGAGTCGCGGCTACACCTTC. It is translated as CASSPGSRGYTF.

This CDR3 reads CASGSQAGLAGGSYNEQFF. Here the CDR3 DNA reads TGTGCTAGTGGTTCTCAGGCGGGACTAGCGGGGGGGTCCTACAATGAGCAGTTCTTC. This chain links TRBV12-5 with TRBJ2-1; 16 positions match TRBD2. The CDR3 totals 19 residues. The junction had 7 bases not matched to a gene; V was cut back by 4 bases and J by 1 base. Germline values: CDR1 LGHNT, CDR2 FRNRAP.

The rearrangement links TRBV4-1 to TRBJ2-1; the match to TRBD1 covers 9 bases. Trimming cost V 1 base and J 3 bases; bases outside gene matches: 1. The germline V gene has CDR1 MGHRA and CDR2 YSYEKL. The CDR3 has 15 residues. The CDR3 sequence is CASSQGQGVYNEQFF. The CDR3 nucleotides are TGCGCCAGCAGCCAAGGACAGGGGGTCTACAATGAGCAGTTCTTC.